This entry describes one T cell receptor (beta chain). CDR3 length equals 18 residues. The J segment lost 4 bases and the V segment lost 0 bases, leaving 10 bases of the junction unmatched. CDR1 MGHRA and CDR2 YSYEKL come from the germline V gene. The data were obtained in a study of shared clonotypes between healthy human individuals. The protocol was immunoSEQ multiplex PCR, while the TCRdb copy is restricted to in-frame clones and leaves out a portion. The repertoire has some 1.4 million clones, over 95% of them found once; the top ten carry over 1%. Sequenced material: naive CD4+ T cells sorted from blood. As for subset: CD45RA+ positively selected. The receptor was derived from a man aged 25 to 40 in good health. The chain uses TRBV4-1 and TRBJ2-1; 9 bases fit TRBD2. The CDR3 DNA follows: TGCGCCAGCAGCCAAGATCCTTCGGGGACTAGCTCGTACAATGAGCAGTTCTTC. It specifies CASSQDPSGTSSYNEQFF.